Each of the 9 T cell receptor beta chains below was sequenced from the same sample in a study of cytotoxic CD8 clonotypes in ibrutinib-treated CLL. Produced via immunoSEQ multiplex PCR; TCRdb's table is partial and in-frame only. The sample consists of some 200,000 clones, around 70% of them appearing once. The material sequenced was PBMCs, taken after 24 months of ibrutinib treatment. The source of these receptors is a human donor with chronic lymphocytic leukemia.

V usage is TRBV29-1 and J usage is TRBJ2-1; 8 nucleotides agree with TRBD2. V lost 7 bases, J lost 7 bases, and 9 bases stayed unmatched. Germline CDR1 SQVTM, CDR2 ANQGSEA. CDR3 size: 13 residues. This CDR3 is CSGEREYLNEQFF. As DNA, the CDR3 is TGCAGCGGTGAGCGGGAGTATTTGAATGAGCAGTTCTTC.

This rearrangement joins TRBV4-1 to TRBJ2-3; D possibly corresponds to TRBD2 (5 bases). Trimming left V 3 bases short and J 2 bases short, with 9 bases between. This CDR3 is built from 14 residues. Germline assignment: CDR1 MGHRA and CDR2 YSYEKL. The CDR3 spells CASSHRENTDTQYF. The CDR3 DNA reads TGCGCCAGCAGCCATAGGGAGAACACAGATACGCAGTATTTT.

This sequence joins TRBV6-5 and TRBJ2-7; the D gene is possibly TRBD2 (5 bases). Looked up from germline, CDR1 is MNHEY and CDR2 is SVGAGI. This CDR3 has 16 residues. The V and J ends lost 2 bases and 2 bases respectively, with 16 bases between them. The CDR3 DNA reads TGTGCCAGCAGTTACGCCCCTACGGGGAACCCCTACGAGCAGTACTTC. Protein product: CASSYAPTGNPYEQYF.

The V call is TRBV27, the J call TRBJ1-5, with D perhaps TRBD1 (5 bases). The CDR3 runs to 10 residues. Per the germline V gene, CDR1 is MNHEY and CDR2 is SMNVEV (reference sequence). The V gene lost 11 bases and the J gene lost 9 bases, with 11 bases spanning the gap. CDR3 nucleotides: TGTGCCTGTCCGAGGGGGCCCCAGCATTTT. Translating gives CACPRGPQHF.

This chain uses TRBV27 with TRBJ2-7, with 9 nucleotides matching TRBD1. The CDR3 runs to 16 residues. V trimming: 2 bases; J trimming: 4 bases; junction bases outside the gene matches: 9. Germline V gives CDR1 MNHEY, CDR2 SMNVEV (reference sequence). DNA for the CDR3: TGTGCCAGCAGTTTACGACAGGGGGTCTCTCAATACGAGCAGTACTTC. Its protein is CASSLRQGVSQYEQYF.

This chain links TRBV7-8 with TRBJ2-7; no clear D gene. CDR1 is SGHVS and CDR2 is FQNEAQ in the germline V gene. The CDR3 loop spans 12 amino acids. The V and J ends lost 5 bases and 6 bases respectively, with 11 bases between them. CDR3 sequence (DNA): TGTGCCAGCAGCCCCTCACCCCGCGAGCAGTACTTC. Its translation: CASSPSPREQYF.

The rearrangement links TRBV21-1 to TRBJ1-2. TRBV21-1 is flagged as a pseudogene. This CDR3 is 17 amino acids long. CDR3 in DNA: TGTGCCAGCAGCACCCCGCCCGACGGCGGGGCCAACTATGGCTACACCTTC. Amino acids: CASSTPPDGGANYGYTF.

Worth noting for this clone: A read error may produce the germline difference seen at one junction end. The chain couples TRBV19 to TRBJ2-1; 11 bases map to TRBD2. Germline V gene sequence: CDR1 LNHDA, CDR2 SQIVND (reference sequence). The CDR3 consists of 14 residues. As DNA, the CDR3 is TGTGCCAGTAGAATAGCGGGAGGGGACAATGAGCAGTTCTTC. Protein: CASRIAGGDNEQFF. The whole variable domain, remainder taken from reference TRBV19 and TRBJ2-1, is DGGITQSPKYLFRKEGQNVTLSCEQNLNHDAMYWYRQDPGQGLRLIYYSQIVNDFQKGDIAEGYSVSREKKESFPLTVTSAQKNPTAFYLCASRIAGGDNEQFFGPGTRLTVL.

This clone was seen only a few times. The rearrangement joins TRBV11-3 to TRBJ1-1; D perhaps matches TRBD1 (5 bases). This CDR3 is 12 amino acids long. Looked up from germline, CDR1 is SGHNT and CDR2 is YENEEA. V dropped 5 bases and J dropped 6 bases, with 10 bases sitting between them. DNA for the CDR3: TGTGCCAGCAGCCAGGGTACATCTGAAGCTTTCTTT. It encodes CASSQGTSEAFF.